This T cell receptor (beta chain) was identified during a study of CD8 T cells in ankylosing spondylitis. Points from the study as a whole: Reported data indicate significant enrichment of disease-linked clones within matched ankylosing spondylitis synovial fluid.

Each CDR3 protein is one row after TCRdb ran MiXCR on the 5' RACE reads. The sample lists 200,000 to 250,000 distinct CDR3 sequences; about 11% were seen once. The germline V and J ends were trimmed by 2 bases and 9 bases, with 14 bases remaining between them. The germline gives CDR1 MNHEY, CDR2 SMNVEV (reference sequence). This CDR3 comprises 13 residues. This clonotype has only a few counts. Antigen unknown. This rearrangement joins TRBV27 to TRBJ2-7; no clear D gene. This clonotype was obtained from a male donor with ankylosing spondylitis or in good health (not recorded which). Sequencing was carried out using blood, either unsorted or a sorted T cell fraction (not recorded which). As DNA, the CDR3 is TGTGCCAGCAGTTTAATCGGTCGCCCCCCGCAGTACTTC. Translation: CASSLIGRPPQYF.